This TCR beta chain was sequenced for a study of shared clonotypes between healthy human individuals. Study-wide findings and caveats: Naive subsets tended to show greater estimated richness than memory subsets. The naive CD4 repertoires of a few donors were compared, and about 5% of clonotypes were shared.

Regarding this clone: Its target is unknown.

TCRdb keeps only in-frame clones here, not all; method: immunoSEQ multiplex PCR. The profile shows more than 1,200,000 clones, around 98.5% of them singletons. With 0 bases removed from V and 0 bases from J, the gap between germline ends came to 11 bases. Germline CDR1 reads SQVTM; CDR2 reads ANQGSEA. The CDR3 extends over 15 amino acids. The sample consisted of naive CD4+ T cells sorted from blood. Subset here: CD45RA+ positively selected. This clonotype was obtained from a man younger than 40 in good health. V is TRBV29-1 and J is TRBJ1-1; D ambiguous. Here the CDR3 DNA reads TGCAGCGTTGAAGATTGGGTCGGATTGAACACTGAAGCTTTCTTT. This encodes CSVEDWVGLNTEAFF.